These 20 T cell receptor beta chains share one sample of origin, sequenced in a study of Ad26.COV2.S vaccination and SARS-CoV-2 variants (dated by TCRdb to 2020 to 2022). Interpreted using the paper, the treatment or condition label stands for: around 19 received Ad26.COV2.S at low or high dose, single or two shots; several received placebo; per-sample allocation not given. Repertoires of vaccine and placebo recipients were sequenced from samples taken on day 63 after the first injection. Receptor amplification or capture employed the immunoSEQ multiplex PCR assay. Here the immuneACCESS table is served through TCRdb, limited to in-frame sequences with V and J called. Missing clones are a known gap in these copies; in checked studies unresolved V genes cover under half, and the rest lacks a known reason. The sample data list around 450,000 clones, and 80% to 95% of these were observed just once. Of the sample, 12% is held by the ten largest clones.

The material sequenced was peripheral blood, taken in a trial of Ad26.COV2.S vaccine versus placebo. Receptors originate from a person between 18 and 65 years old who received the Ad26.COV2.S COVID-19 vaccine or a placebo.

The rearrangement joins TRBV20-1 to TRBJ1-5; D might be TRBD1 (6 bases). Germline V gene lookup returns CDR1 DFQATT and CDR2 SNEGSKA (reference sequence). Trimming pared 3 bases from V and 3 bases from J, leaving 12 bases between. The CDR3 has 14 residues. Written as DNA, the CDR3 is TGCAGTGCTAGTTTTAGGGGGAACAATCAGCCCCAGCATTTT. This translates into CSASFRGNNQPQHF.

The genes are TRBV6-1 and TRBJ2-1; D may be TRBD2 (6 bases). Germline lookup yields CDR1 MNHNS and CDR2 SASEGT. Trimming took off 3 bases at V and 11 bases at J, with 14 bases between the two ends. The CDR3 sequence is 13 residues long. The CDR3 reads CASSDLREPKQFF. The CDR3 region has the DNA TGTGCCAGCAGTGATCTACGGGAGCCCAAGCAGTTCTTC.

In its sample, this clone was seen once. The rearrangement joins TRBV2 to TRBJ2-7, with a tentative D call TRBD2 (6 bases). The CDR3 loop spans 15 amino acids. Germline loops: CDR1 SNHLY, CDR2 FYNNEI. Deletions cut 4 bases from V and 3 bases from J, with 16 bases between. CDR3 sequence reads: CASSAKWGEDYEQYF. The CDR3 DNA is TGTGCCAGCAGTGCCAAGTGGGGGGAGGACTACGAGCAGTACTTC.

The table lists this clone with a few counts. CDR3 sequence: CASSPYGLAGGYEQFF. For the CDR3, the DNA is TGTGCCAGCTCACCATACGGACTAGCGGGAGGCTATGAGCAGTTCTTC. The chain recombines TRBV18 with TRBJ2-1; 14 bases fit TRBD2. V was clipped by 2 bases and J by 8 bases; unmatched bases: 5. The CDR3 is made up of 16 amino acids. Germline V gene data show CDR1 as KGHSH and CDR2 as LQKENI. The whole variable domain, remainder taken from reference TRBV18 and TRBJ2-1, is NAGVMQNPRHLVRRRGQEARLRCSPMKGHSHVYWYRQLPEEGLKFMVYLQKENIIDESGMPKERFSAEFPKEGPSILRIQQVVRGDSAAYFCASSPYGLAGGYEQFFGPGTRLTVL.

V is TRBV19 and J is TRBJ2-7; TRBD2 matches at 11 bases. The CDR3 is made up of 14 amino acids. Germline values: CDR1 LNHDA, CDR2 SQIVND (reference sequence). Germline trimming cut 0 bases from V and 5 bases from J; bases unmatched to any gene: 0. CDR3 amino acids: CASSIELAGDEQYF. CDR3 in DNA: TGTGCCAGTAGTATAGAACTAGCGGGAGACGAGCAGTACTTC.

The chain employs TRBV2 and TRBJ2-3, with 12 positions matching TRBD2. Germline V lookup: CDR1 SNHLY, CDR2 FYNNEI. The V gene end was trimmed by 10 bases and the J gene end by 1 base; junction bases not matched to a gene: 3. The CDR3 runs 14 residues. The CDR3 loop is CATRTSGGTDTQYF. The CDR3 DNA reads as TGTGCCACACGGACTAGCGGGGGCACAGATACGCAGTATTTT.

The rearrangement joins TRBV6-2 or TRBV6-3 to TRBJ1-3; D is unclear. Germline CDR1 is MNHEY and CDR2 is SVGEGT. The CDR3 has 15 amino acids. Trimming took off 0 bases at V and 0 bases at J, with 6 bases between the two ends. CDR3: CASSYSEVSGNTIYF. In nucleotides, the CDR3 is TGTGCCAGCAGTTACTCGGAAGTCTCTGGAAACACCATATATTTT.

The chain uses TRBV4-3 and TRBJ1-1; D is uncertain. V shed 3 bases and J shed 5 bases, with 10 bases lying between them. The CDR3 sequence is 13 residues long. Per germline, CDR1 LGHNA and CDR2 YSLEER. The CDR3 sequence: CASSQGLRTEAFF. The CDR3 DNA is TGCGCCAGCAGCCAGGGCTTACGGACTGAAGCTTTCTTT.

V is TRBV24-1 and J is TRBJ2-3; D is unclear. The V gene lost 4 bases and the J gene lost 4 bases, with 8 bases spanning the gap. The germline V gene encodes CDR1 KGHDR and CDR2 SFDVKD. This CDR3 is built from 13 residues. The CDR3 is CATSERGPDTQYF. DNA of the CDR3: TGTGCCACCAGTGAGCGAGGACCAGATACGCAGTATTTT.

This chain uses TRBV4-3 with TRBJ1-1; no clear D. Trimming pared 0 bases from V and 10 bases from J, leaving 15 bases between. This CDR3 has 14 residues. Germline V gives CDR1 LGHNA, CDR2 YSLEER. The CDR3 DNA reads as TGCGCCAGCAGCCAAGATGCAGCCGAGAGTGCAGCTTTCTTT. Translating gives CASSQDAAESAAFF.

The J gene is TRBJ2-3, the V gene TRBV5-1; maybe TRBD1 (5 bases). Germline loops: CDR1 SGHRS, CDR2 YFSETQ. Trimming cost V 1 base and J 4 bases, with 7 bases left between them. CDR3 length equals 13 residues. The CDR3: CASSLMGPDTQYF. CDR3 in DNA: TGCGCCAGCAGCTTGATGGGGCCAGATACGCAGTATTTT.

The chain joins TRBV4-3 to TRBJ1-3, with D unclear. V lost 0 bases, J lost 2 bases, and 8 bases lay in between. The germline CDR1 and CDR2 sequences are LGHNA and YSLEER. This CDR3 region has 15 residues. CDR3 sequence: CASSQEGGPGNTIYF. DNA for the CDR3: TGCGCCAGCAGCCAAGAAGGCGGGCCTGGAAACACCATATATTTT.

This clone was observed a single time. This chain links TRBV5-5 with TRBJ1-3; D call uncertain. In germline, CDR1 is SGHKS, CDR2 YYEKEE (reference sequence). The CDR3 loop spans 15 amino acids. The germline V and J ends were trimmed by 3 bases and 0 bases, with 10 bases remaining between them. The CDR3: CASSSTAVSGNTIYF. The CDR3 region has the DNA TGTGCCAGCAGCTCTACAGCGGTCTCTGGAAACACCATATATTTT.

This clone occurred once. In DNA form, the CDR3 reads TGTGCCAGCAGCGTAGGATCAGGAGGGGCTAGCGGGAGAGTGAGCGAGCAGTACTTC. Translating gives CASSVGSGGASGRVSEQYF. The rearrangement links TRBV9 to TRBJ2-7, with 10 bases that match TRBD2. From germline, CDR1 is SGDLS and CDR2 YYNGEE. The CDR3 has 19 amino acids. The V segment lost 0 bases and the J segment 6 bases; nucleotides outside the gene matches: 18.

The V gene is TRBV19, the J gene TRBJ2-7, with D hard to call. V dropped 3 bases and J dropped 3 bases, with 12 bases sitting between them. The CDR3 spans 14 residues. Germline assignment: CDR1 LNHDA and CDR2 SQIVND (reference sequence). CDR3 region: CASSIRWGIYEQYF. In nucleotides, the CDR3 is TGTGCCAGTAGTATTCGGTGGGGTATCTACGAGCAGTACTTC. The entire variable domain, with the rest obtained from reference TRBV19 and TRBJ2-7, is as follows: DGGITQSPKYLFRKEGQNVTLSCEQNLNHDAMYWYRQDPGQGLRLIYYSQIVNDFQKGDIAEGYSVSREKKESFPLTVTSAQKNPTAFYLCASSIRWGIYEQYFGPGTRLTVT.

The chain is built from TRBV4-3 and TRBJ2-1, with no clear D. V was cut by 0 bases and J by 2 bases, with 14 bases left in between. This CDR3 has 17 residues. Germline CDR1 reads LGHNA; CDR2 reads YSLEER. DNA of the CDR3: TGCGCCAGCAGCCAAGAATTTTGGAGTGGCCCCTACAATGAGCAGTTCTTC. Residues: CASSQEFWSGPYNEQFF.

The chain recombines TRBV9 with TRBJ1-1, with a possible D match to TRBD1 (5 bases). CDR1 SGDLS and CDR2 YYNGEE come from the germline V gene. The CDR3 sequence is 14 residues long. V lost 0 bases and J 7 bases, leaving 13 bases between the germline ends. The DNA of the CDR3 is TGTGCCAGCAGCGTAGCACCTGAGGGGATTGAAGCTTTCTTT. Translated: CASSVAPEGIEAFF.

This rearrangement joins TRBV6-5 to TRBJ2-3; D is uncertain. The V and J ends lost 10 bases and 0 bases respectively, with 5 bases between them. Germline values: CDR1 MNHEY, CDR2 SVGAGI. The CDR3 spans 11 residues. The DNA for the CDR3 is TGTGCCACTACTAGCACAGATACGCAGTATTTT. This encodes CATTSTDTQYF.

The chain carries TRBV3-1 (or the pseudogene TRBV3-2) and TRBJ1-6; 8 nucleotides agree with TRBD1. Trimming at V came to 3 bases and at J to 5 bases, leaving 9 bases not matched to a gene. The CDR3 runs to 17 residues. CDR1 is LGHDT and CDR2 is YNNKEL in the germline V gene (reference sequence). CDR3 sequence: CASSQGRTGSNNSPLHF. In DNA form, the CDR3 reads TGTGCCAGCAGCCAGGGGAGGACAGGGTCTAATAATTCACCCCTCCACTTT.

The chain links TRBV27 to TRBJ2-7; TRBD2 matches 11 bases. This CDR3 comprises 16 residues. The germline gives CDR1 MNHEY, CDR2 SMNVEV (reference sequence). V was pared by 2 bases and J by 3 bases, with 6 bases of the junction left unmatched. CDR3 sequence: CASSLGTSGSLYEQYF. In nucleotides, the CDR3 is TGTGCCAGCAGTTTAGGTACTAGCGGGAGTCTCTACGAGCAGTACTTC.